Described below is a single T cell receptor (beta chain) sequence and its context. Its antigen is currently unknown. The sample comes from a study of cytomegalovirus exposure and HLA in healthy donors. General study findings and limits: In a later analysis, TCR beta V- and J-gene trimming was associated with a missense DCLRE1C variant. When a later analysis was performed, an Asian-associated ancestry cluster reportedly had fewer N-insertions than the roughly 690-donor mean.

The PCR was carried out with 60 Vbeta primers and 13 Jbeta primers. Using immunoSEQ multiplex PCR, the repertoire was profiled, and TCRdb retains in-frame clones only, with some absent. The table has 75,000 to 100,000 clones, over 60% seen once. The CDR3 is 13 residues long. V dropped 1 base and J dropped 5; count of bases not matched to a gene: 2. Per the germline V gene, CDR1 is LGHNA and CDR2 is YSLEER. The chain combines TRBV4-3 with TRBJ2-7, with 7 bases lining up with TRBD1. The origin of this receptor is a man aged 55-75 years in good health and CMV-seropositive. The sample consisted of PBMCs. The chain's CDR3 is CASSQARGNEQYF. CDR3 nucleotides: TGCGCCAGCAGCCAAGCCAGGGGGAACGAGCAGTACTTC.